The clone carrying this T cell receptor beta chain has a handful of counts. The target antigen is unknown. Original analysis: What underpinned the distant-metastasis classifier for papillary thyroid cancer was the set of CDR3 differences across clinicopathological groups. TCRdb re-analyzed the PCR reads using MiXCR. The V and J calls were not made by the authors but by TCRdb's processing. The sample includes more than 70,000 clones, roughly 8.6% of them seen just once. The sample originates from a study of metastatic and nonmetastatic thyroid tumors. Whole-study findings and limits: It was reportedly found that TCR beta diversity was significantly higher in malignant thyroid tumors than in benign nodules, a difference seen in both blood and tumor samples.

The CDR3 loop spans 15 amino acids. V was trimmed by 0 bases and J by 5 bases, leaving 8 bases between them. The germline CDR1 and CDR2 sequences are ENHRY and SYGVKD. All patients were treatment-naive before thyroid surgery. This chain uses TRBV10-3 with TRBJ1-6; D is undetermined. The origin of this receptor is a female donor with papillary thyroid cancer or a benign thyroid nodule (not recorded which). Some clones in this sample may be carry-over from other donors' samples. Sequencing input: blood. The CDR3 reads CAISESGGDNSPLHF. CDR3 coding DNA: TGTGCCATCAGTGAGTCTGGCGGAGATAATTCACCCCTCCACTTT.